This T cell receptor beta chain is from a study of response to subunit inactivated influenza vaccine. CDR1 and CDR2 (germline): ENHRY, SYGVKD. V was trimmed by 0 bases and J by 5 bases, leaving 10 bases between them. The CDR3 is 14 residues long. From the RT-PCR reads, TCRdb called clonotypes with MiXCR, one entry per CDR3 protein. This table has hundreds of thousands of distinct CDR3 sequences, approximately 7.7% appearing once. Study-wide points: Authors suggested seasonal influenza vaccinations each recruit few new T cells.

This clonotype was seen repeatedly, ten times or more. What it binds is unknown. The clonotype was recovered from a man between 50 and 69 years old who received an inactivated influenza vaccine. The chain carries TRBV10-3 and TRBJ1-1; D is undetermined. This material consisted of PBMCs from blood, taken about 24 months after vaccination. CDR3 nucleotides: TGTGCCATCAGTGAGTCTGGGGAATGGACTGAAGCTTTCTTT. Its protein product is CAISESGEWTEAFF.